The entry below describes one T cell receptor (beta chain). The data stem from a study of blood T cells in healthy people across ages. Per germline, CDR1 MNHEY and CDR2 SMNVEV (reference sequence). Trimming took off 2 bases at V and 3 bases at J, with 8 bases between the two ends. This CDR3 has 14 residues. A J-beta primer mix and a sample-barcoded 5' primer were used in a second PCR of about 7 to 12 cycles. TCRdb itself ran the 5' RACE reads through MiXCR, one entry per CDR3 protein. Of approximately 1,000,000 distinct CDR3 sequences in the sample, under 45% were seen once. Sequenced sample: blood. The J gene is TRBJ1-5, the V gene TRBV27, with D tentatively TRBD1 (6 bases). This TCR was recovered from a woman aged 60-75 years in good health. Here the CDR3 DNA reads TGTGCCAGCAGTTTACACAGGGCCAATCAGCCCCAGCATTTT. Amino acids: CASSLHRANQPQHF.